The entry that follows covers one T cell receptor beta chain sequence. This sample was included in a study of early T cells in non-severe SARS-CoV-2 infection. The CDR3 loop spans 13 amino acids. Per the germline V gene, CDR1 is SQVTM and CDR2 is ANQGSEA. J gave up 2 bases and V 5 bases, and 5 bases lay outside the gene matches. In the library, individual cDNA molecules carried attached unique molecular identifiers. TCRdb re-derived calls from the 5' RACE reads in MiXCR, one entry per CDR3 protein. The data hold about 87,000 distinct CDR3 sequences, with around 13% observed a single time. V usage is TRBV29-1 and J usage is TRBJ1-1; 7 positions agree with TRBD1. The source is an adult who was a healthcare worker with PCR-confirmed SARS-CoV-2 infection or an uninfected control (not recorded which). Material: whole blood. CDR3 bases: TGCAGCGTTCAGAGGGACAGTAACACTGAAGCTTTCTTT. It encodes CSVQRDSNTEAFF.